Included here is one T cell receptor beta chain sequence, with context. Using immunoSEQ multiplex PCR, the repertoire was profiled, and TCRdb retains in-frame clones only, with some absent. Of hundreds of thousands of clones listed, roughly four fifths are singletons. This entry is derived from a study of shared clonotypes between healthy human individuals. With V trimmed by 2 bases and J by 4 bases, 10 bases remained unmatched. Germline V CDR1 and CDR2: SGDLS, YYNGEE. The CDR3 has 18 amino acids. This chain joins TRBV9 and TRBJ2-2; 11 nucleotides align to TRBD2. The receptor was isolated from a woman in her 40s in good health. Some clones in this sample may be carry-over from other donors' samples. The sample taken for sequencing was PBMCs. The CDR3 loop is CASSVIAGGPLGTGELFF. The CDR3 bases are TGTGCCAGCAGCGTCATAGCGGGAGGGCCTCTCGGCACCGGGGAGCTGTTTTTT.